What follows are 18 T cell receptor beta chains derived from one specimen sequenced in a study of blood T cell repertoires in COVID-19. The assay was immunoSEQ multiplex PCR, and TCRdb's table has in-frame clones only and misses some. The sample lists under 300,000 clones; approximately 83% were seen once. Specimen: peripheral blood. The receptors come from a human donor in a cohort sampled during active COVID-19.

This chain connects TRBV3-1 (or the pseudogene TRBV3-2) to TRBJ1-2; possibly TRBD1 for D (5 bases). The CDR3 is 14 residues long. Germline-derived CDR1 and CDR2 are LGHDT and YNNKEL (reference sequence). Trimming pared 1 base from V and 8 bases from J, leaving 14 bases between. CDR3 nucleotide sequence: TGTGCCAGCAGCCAAGGTCAGGGTCTGGCGGGCTACACCTTC. Translating gives CASSQGQGLAGYTF.

This chain joins TRBV28 and TRBJ2-7; tentative D call: TRBD1 (6 bases). CDR1 and CDR2 (germline): MDHEN, SYDVKM. Trimming removed 6 bases from V and 3 bases from J, with 15 bases in between. This CDR3 spans 14 amino acids. CDR3: CASRPSRGVYEQYF. CDR3 coding DNA: TGTGCCAGCAGGCCTAGCAGGGGAGTCTACGAGCAGTACTTC.

The rearrangement links TRBV11-2 to TRBJ1-4; D remains unclear. The V and J ends lost 5 bases and 10 bases respectively, with 14 bases between them. From germline, CDR1 is SGHAT and CDR2 FQNNGV. The CDR3 consists of 13 residues. The CDR3 bases are TGTGCCAGCAGCCAGGCGCCCTTGGGAAAACTGTTTTTT. Translation gives CASSQAPLGKLFF.

The chain joins TRBV6-1 to TRBJ1-2; 10 bases are shared with TRBD1. Trimming at V came to 3 bases and at J to 4 bases, leaving 5 bases not matched to a gene. Per germline, CDR1 MNHNS and CDR2 SASEGT. This CDR3 comprises 15 residues. CDR3 region: CASSDGQGGPYGYTF. CDR3 DNA: TGTGCCAGCAGTGATGGACAGGGGGGTCCCTATGGCTACACCTTC.

The chain is built from TRBV28 and TRBJ1-5, with a tentative D call TRBD1 (5 bases). There are 16 residues in the CDR3. Germline V CDR1 and CDR2: MDHEN, SYDVKM. With 5 bases removed from V and 7 bases from J, the gap between germline ends came to 21 bases. This CDR3 reads CASSPPGLSSGQPQHF. CDR3 nucleotides: TGTGCCAGCAGTCCTCCGGGACTGTCGTCTGGCCAGCCCCAGCATTTT.

The chain couples TRBV2 to TRBJ1-1, with TRBD1 identical over 10 bases. The V gene's germline CDR1 is SNHLY and CDR2 FYNNEI. This CDR3 comprises 14 residues. V shed 6 bases and J 7 bases; nucleotides not matched to a gene: 8. This CDR3 reads CASSRDRGEDEAFF. The CDR3 DNA follows: TGTGCCAGCAGCCGGGACAGGGGAGAGGATGAAGCTTTCTTT. The variable domain in full, completed from reference TRBV2 and TRBJ1-1, reads EPEVTQTPSHQVTQMGQEVILRCVPISNHLYFYWYRQILGQKVEFLVSFYNNEISEKSEIFDDQFSVERPDGSNFTLKIRSTKLEDSAMYFCASSRDRGEDEAFFGQGTRLTVV.

The V call is TRBV4-1, the J call TRBJ2-1; D may be TRBD1 or TRBD2 (9 bases each). The CDR3 has 15 amino acids. V lost 4 bases and J 10 bases, leaving 20 bases between the germline ends. CDR1 is MGHRA, CDR2 YSYEKL, per germline. CDR3 sequence: CASSPGQGGLAEQFF. CDR3 sequence (DNA): TGCGCCAGCAGCCCGGGACAGGGTGGACTAGCGGAGCAGTTCTTC.

The rearrangement links TRBV7-8 to TRBJ2-7, with a possible D match to TRBD2 (5 bases). The CDR3 sequence is 16 residues long. V lost 1 base, J lost 5 bases, and 18 bases lay in between. Germline V gene data show CDR1 as SGHVS and CDR2 as FQNEAQ. The CDR3 protein is CASSLVSRGVPNEQYF. DNA for the CDR3: TGTGCCAGCAGCTTAGTTTCTCGGGGAGTACCCAACGAGCAGTACTTC.

The chain is built from TRBV18 and TRBJ2-3; 9 nucleotides match TRBD1. This CDR3 has 14 amino acids. Germline CDR1 and CDR2: KGHSH and LQKENI. Trimming removed 6 bases from V and 4 bases from J; junction bases left unmatched: 5. The CDR3: CASSRDRVADTQYF. Here the CDR3 DNA reads TGTGCCAGCTCCCGGGACAGGGTGGCAGATACGCAGTATTTT.

The chain employs TRBV5-4 and TRBJ2-3, with D unclear. The CDR3 extends over 13 amino acids. Germline lookup yields CDR1 SGHNT and CDR2 YYREEE (reference sequence). The V and J ends lost 4 bases and 4 bases respectively, with 10 bases between them. This CDR3 is CASSPVTADTQYF. The CDR3 DNA reads TGTGCCAGCAGCCCAGTTACAGCAGATACGCAGTATTTT. Combining the CDR3 with reference TRBV5-4 and TRBJ2-3 gives the whole variable domain ETGVTQSPTHLIKTRGQQVTLRCSSQSGHNTVSWYQQALGQGPQFIFQYYREEENGRGNFPPRFSGLQFPNYSSELNVNALELDDSALYLCASSPVTADTQYFGPGTRLTVL.

This clone was seen just once. V is TRBV4-1 and J is TRBJ2-3, with D maybe TRBD1 (6 bases). The CDR3 is made up of 16 amino acids. The germline V and J ends were trimmed by 5 bases and 2 bases, with 17 bases remaining between them. Germline CDR1 MGHRA, CDR2 YSYEKL. The CDR3 loop is CASSRDGQLFTDTQYF. CDR3 nucleotide sequence: TGCGCCAGCAGCAGAGACGGACAGCTCTTCACAGATACGCAGTATTTT.

The V and J genes are TRBV5-6 and TRBJ1-2, with TRBD1 as a possible D gene (5 bases). The CDR3 is 15 residues long. In germline, CDR1 is SGHDT, CDR2 YYEEEE. Trimming pared 4 bases from V and 8 bases from J, leaving 21 bases between. The CDR3, as DNA: TGTGCCAGCAGCCTACGGGGAGGGGAGGTGAGGGGCTACACCTTC. Residues: CASSLRGGEVRGYTF.

The chain couples TRBV2 to TRBJ2-4; 12 nucleotides line up with TRBD2. Germline V CDR1 and CDR2: SNHLY, FYNNEI. The CDR3 sequence is 16 residues long. The V and J ends lost 6 bases and 2 bases, in that order; junction bases with no gene match: 5. CDR3 sequence reads: CASSKTSGRTKNIQYF. CDR3 DNA sequence: TGTGCCAGCAGCAAAACTAGCGGGAGGACCAAAAACATTCAGTACTTC.

Only one count was recorded for this clone. J is TRBJ2-3 and V is TRBV3-1 (or the pseudogene TRBV3-2); D may be TRBD2 (6 bases). Germline CDR1 and CDR2: LGHDT and YNNKEL (reference sequence). Between the trimmed V and J ends, which lost 1 base and 6 bases, there was a span of 17 bases. This CDR3 is 16 amino acids long. The CDR3 sequence is CASSQAGLVLGDTQYF. Written as DNA, the CDR3 is TGTGCCAGCAGCCAAGCGGGACTGGTGCTGGGGGATACGCAGTATTTT.

This clone was seen only once. This chain joins TRBV4-3 and TRBJ1-5; D uncertain. V lost 2 bases to trimming and J lost 1 base, with 18 bases between them. Germline loops: CDR1 LGHNA, CDR2 YSLEER. The CDR3 is 18 residues long. In nucleotides, the CDR3 is TGCGCCAGCAGCCAATATTTTTGGGGAGAGGCGAGCAATCAGCCCCAGCATTTT. Translated, it gives CASSQYFWGEASNQPQHF.

The CDR3 DNA follows: TGTGCCAGCAGCCCGGCCCGAGGCGCGCGAGCTAGCACAGATACGCAGTATTTT. It is translated as CASSPARGARASTDTQYF. The chain recombines TRBV28 with TRBJ2-3; D gene uncertain. CDR1 MDHEN and CDR2 SYDVKM come from the germline V gene. Trimming removed 6 bases from V and 0 bases from J, with 22 bases in between. The length of the CDR3 is 18 residues. The complete variable domain, with remaining parts taken from reference TRBV28 and TRBJ2-3, reads DVKVTQSSRYLVKRTGEKVFLECVQDMDHENMFWYRQDPGLGLRLIYFSYDVKMKEKGDIPEGYSVSREKKERFSLILESASTNQTSMYLCASSPARGARASTDTQYFGPGTRLTVL.

The chain is built from TRBV7-3 and TRBJ2-3, with 11 bases fitting TRBD2. CDR1 is SGHTA and CDR2 is FQGTGA in the germline V gene. V dropped 5 bases and J dropped 1; count of bases not matched to a gene: 2. This CDR3 is built from 15 residues. The CDR3 DNA follows: TGTGCCAGCAGCCTTAGCGGGAGGGGCACAGATACGCAGTATTTT. Translated: CASSLSGRGTDTQYF.

The chain uses TRBV6-5 and TRBJ2-3, with D possibly TRBD1 on 6 matching bases. Germline V CDR1 and CDR2: MNHEY, SVGAGI. The CDR3 covers 13 residues. V lost 6 bases and J 2 bases, leaving 9 bases between the germline ends. The CDR3 here is CASRTGNTDTQYF. The CDR3 region has the DNA TGTGCCAGCAGGACAGGAAACACAGATACGCAGTATTTT.